This TCR beta chain was profiled in a study of blood T cells in healthy people across ages. Study-level information: For every two T cells, template switching captured about one barcoded beta molecule.

Germline-derived CDR1 and CDR2 are SGHTA and FQGNSA. The length of the CDR3 is 13 residues. The V and J ends lost 5 bases and 4 bases, in that order; junction bases with no gene match: 2. General study points: Naive T cell percentage strongly correlated with TCR beta diversity.

Details on this clonotype: Its target is not known.

Using a J-beta primer mix together with a sample-barcoded 5' primer, a second PCR was run for roughly 6 to 12 cycles. From the 5' RACE reads, TCRdb called clonotypes with MiXCR, one entry per CDR3 protein. The data contain 800,000 or so distinct CDR3 sequences, around 62% of them singletons. The chain links TRBV7-2 to TRBJ1-5; 7 bases agree with TRBD1. Material: blood. This receptor was identified in a man in his thirties or forties in good health. The CDR3 protein is CASSTGENQPQHF. The CDR3 nucleotides are TGTGCCAGCAGCACAGGGGAGAATCAGCCCCAGCATTTT.